The clone carrying this T cell receptor beta chain was detected many times. Its cognate antigen is unknown. Investigators prepared the TCR beta libraries by applying iRepertoire HTBI primers and Arm-PCR of CDR3 regions. In TCRdb, the multiplex PCR reads were re-called with MiXCR into one record per CDR3 protein. Of about 430,000 distinct CDR3 sequences in the sample, roughly a fifth were seen once. The CDR3 spans 15 residues. CDR1 and CDR2 from the germline V gene are MNHEY and SMNVEV (reference sequence). Losses at the gene ends were 5 bases for V and 8 bases for J; bases not matched to a gene: 9. The data derive from a study of regulatory T cells in long-lasting Graves disease. Notes on the study in general: Patients with persistent disease showed a bias toward TRBV28, TRBJ1-2 and TRBJ2-5.

The sample's time point: persistent/refractory GD, antithyroid drugs over 5 years with positive TRAb. Extracted RNA from PBMCs served as the source of the TCR library. Graves' disease diagnoses followed American Thyroid Association guidelines. This receptor was obtained from a female donor with Graves disease. The chain combines TRBV27 with TRBJ1-4; TRBD1 agrees at 9 bases. The sample here was peripheral blood mononuclear cells (PBMCs), taken when the disease was refractory, from a patient treated with antithyroid drugs. CDR3 DNA: TGTGCCAGCAGTCCCCGGACAGGGGACGGAGAAAAACTGTTTTTT. Amino acid sequence: CASSPRTGDGEKLFF.